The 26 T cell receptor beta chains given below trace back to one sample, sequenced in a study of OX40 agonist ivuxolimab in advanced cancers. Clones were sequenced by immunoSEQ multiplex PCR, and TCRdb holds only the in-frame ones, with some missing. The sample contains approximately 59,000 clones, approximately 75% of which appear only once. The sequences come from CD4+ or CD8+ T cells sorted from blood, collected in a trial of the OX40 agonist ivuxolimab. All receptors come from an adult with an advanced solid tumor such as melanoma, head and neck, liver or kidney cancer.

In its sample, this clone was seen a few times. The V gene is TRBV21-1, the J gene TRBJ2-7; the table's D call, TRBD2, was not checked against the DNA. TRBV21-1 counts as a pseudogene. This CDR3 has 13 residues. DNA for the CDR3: TGTGCCAGCAGCAGGGGGAGGGCCTACGAGCAGTACTTC. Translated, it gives CASSRGRAYEQYF.

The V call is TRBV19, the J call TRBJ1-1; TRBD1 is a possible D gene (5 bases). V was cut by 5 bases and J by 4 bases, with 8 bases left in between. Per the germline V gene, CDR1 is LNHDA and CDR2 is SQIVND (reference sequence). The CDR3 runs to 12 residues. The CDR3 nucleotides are TGTGCCAGTAGTCCGGGACGCACTGAAGCTTTCTTT. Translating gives CASSPGRTEAFF.

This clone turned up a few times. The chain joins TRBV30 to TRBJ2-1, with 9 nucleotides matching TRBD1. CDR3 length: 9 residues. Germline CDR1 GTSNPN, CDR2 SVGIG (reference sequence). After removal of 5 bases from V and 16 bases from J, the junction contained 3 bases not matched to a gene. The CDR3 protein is CAWPGQGFF. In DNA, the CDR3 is TGTGCCTGGCCGGGACAGGGATTCTTC.

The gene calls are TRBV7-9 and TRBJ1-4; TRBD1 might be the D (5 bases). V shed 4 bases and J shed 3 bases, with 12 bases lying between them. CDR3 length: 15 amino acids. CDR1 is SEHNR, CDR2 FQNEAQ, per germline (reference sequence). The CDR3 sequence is CASSSQGFPNEKLFF. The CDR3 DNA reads TGTGCCAGCAGCTCCCAGGGCTTTCCTAATGAAAAACTGTTTTTT.

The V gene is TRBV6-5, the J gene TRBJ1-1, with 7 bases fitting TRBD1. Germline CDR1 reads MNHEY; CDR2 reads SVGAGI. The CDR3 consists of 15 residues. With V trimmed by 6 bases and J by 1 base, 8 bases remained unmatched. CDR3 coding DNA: TGTGCCAGCAGCCGACAGGGACACCGGAACACTGAAGCTTTCTTT. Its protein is CASSRQGHRNTEAFF.

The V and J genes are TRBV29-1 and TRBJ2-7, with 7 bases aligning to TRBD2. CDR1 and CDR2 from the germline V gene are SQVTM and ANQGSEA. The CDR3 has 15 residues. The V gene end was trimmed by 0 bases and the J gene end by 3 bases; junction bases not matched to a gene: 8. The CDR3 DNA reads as TGCAGCGTTGAAGAGGGGAGGGACGGCTACTACGAGCAGTACTTC. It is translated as CSVEEGRDGYYEQYF.

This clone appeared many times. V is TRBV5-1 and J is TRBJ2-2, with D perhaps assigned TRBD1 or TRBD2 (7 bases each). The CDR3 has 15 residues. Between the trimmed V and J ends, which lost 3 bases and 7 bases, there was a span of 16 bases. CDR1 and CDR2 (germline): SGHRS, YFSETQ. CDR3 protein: CASSSITGEGGELFF. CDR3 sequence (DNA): TGCGCCAGCAGCTCCATCACAGGGGAGGGCGGGGAGCTGTTTTTT. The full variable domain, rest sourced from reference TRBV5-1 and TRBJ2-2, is KAGVTQTPRYLIKTRGQQVTLSCSPISGHRSVSWYQQTPGQGLQFLFEYFSETQRNKGNFPGRFSGRQFSNSRSEMNVSTLELGDSALYLCASSSITGEGGELFFGEGSRLTVL.

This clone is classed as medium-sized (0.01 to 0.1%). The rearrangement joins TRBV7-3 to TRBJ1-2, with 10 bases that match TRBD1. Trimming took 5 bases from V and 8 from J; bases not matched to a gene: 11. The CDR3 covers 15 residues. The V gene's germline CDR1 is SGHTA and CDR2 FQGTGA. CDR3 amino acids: CASSLPGTGAVGYTF. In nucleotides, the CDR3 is TGTGCCAGCAGCCTGCCCGGGACAGGGGCGGTAGGCTACACCTTC.

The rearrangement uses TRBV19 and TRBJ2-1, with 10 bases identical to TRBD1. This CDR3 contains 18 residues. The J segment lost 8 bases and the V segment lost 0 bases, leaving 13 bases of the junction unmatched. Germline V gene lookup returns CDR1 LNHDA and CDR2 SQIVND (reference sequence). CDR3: CASSIDGSGTGVTDEQFF. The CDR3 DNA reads TGTGCCAGTAGTATAGATGGGTCTGGGACAGGGGTCACTGATGAGCAGTTCTTC.

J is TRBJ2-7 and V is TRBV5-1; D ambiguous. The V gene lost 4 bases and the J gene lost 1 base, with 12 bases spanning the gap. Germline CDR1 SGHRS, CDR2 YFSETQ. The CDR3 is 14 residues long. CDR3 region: CASSPGGKSYEQYF. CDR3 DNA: TGCGCCAGCAGCCCGGGCGGCAAGTCCTACGAGCAGTACTTC.

The CDR3 nucleotides are TGCGCCAGCAGCCCAACGGACGGGAAAAACATTCAGTACTTC. This gives the protein CASSPTDGKNIQYF. The rearrangement joins TRBV4-1 to TRBJ2-4, with D hard to call. Germline V gives CDR1 MGHRA, CDR2 YSYEKL. V lost 4 bases and J lost 4, with 11 bases in between. The CDR3 length is 14 residues.

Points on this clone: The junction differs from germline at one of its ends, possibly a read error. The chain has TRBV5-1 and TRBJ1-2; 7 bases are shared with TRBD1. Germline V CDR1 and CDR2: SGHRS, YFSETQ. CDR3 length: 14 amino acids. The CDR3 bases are TGCGCCAGCAGCTTGGCCGGAGGGAGCCCGGGACAGAACTTC. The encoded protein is CASSLAGGSPGQNF. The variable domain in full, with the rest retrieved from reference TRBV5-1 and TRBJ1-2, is KAGVTQTPRYLIKTRGQQVTLSCSPISGHRSVSWYQQTPGQGLQFLFEYFSETQRNKGNFPGRFSGRQFSNSRSEMNVSTLELGDSALYLCASSLAGGSPGQNFGSGTRLTVV.

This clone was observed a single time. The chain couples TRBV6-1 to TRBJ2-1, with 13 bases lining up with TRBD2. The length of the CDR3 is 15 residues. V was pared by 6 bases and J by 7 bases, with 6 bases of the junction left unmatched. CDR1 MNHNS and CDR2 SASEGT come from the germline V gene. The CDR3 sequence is CASRGGLAGANEQFF. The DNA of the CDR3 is TGTGCCAGCAGAGGAGGACTAGCGGGGGCAAATGAGCAGTTCTTC.

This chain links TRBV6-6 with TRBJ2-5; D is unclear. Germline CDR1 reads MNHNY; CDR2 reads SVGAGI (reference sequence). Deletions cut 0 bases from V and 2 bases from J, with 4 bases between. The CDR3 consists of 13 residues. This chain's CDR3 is CASSYSPQETQYF. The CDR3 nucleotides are TGTGCCAGCAGTTACTCCCCGCAAGAGACCCAGTACTTC.

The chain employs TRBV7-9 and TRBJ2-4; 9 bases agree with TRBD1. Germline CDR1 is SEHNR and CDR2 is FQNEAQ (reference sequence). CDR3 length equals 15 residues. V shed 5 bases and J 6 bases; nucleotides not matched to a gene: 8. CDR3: CASSDPGTGLNIQYF. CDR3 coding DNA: TGTGCCAGCAGCGACCCCGGGACAGGGTTAAACATTCAGTACTTC.

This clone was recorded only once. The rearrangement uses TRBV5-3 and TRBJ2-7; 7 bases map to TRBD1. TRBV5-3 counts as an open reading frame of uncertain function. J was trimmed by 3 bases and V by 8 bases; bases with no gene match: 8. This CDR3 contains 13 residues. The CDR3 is CASSQGQRYEQYF. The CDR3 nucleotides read TGTGCCAGCAGCCAGGGACAGCGCTACGAGCAGTACTTC.

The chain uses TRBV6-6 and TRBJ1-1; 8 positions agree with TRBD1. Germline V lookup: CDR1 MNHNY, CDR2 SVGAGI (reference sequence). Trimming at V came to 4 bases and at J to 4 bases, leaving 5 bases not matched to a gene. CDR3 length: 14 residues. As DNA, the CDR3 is TGTGCCAGCAGTTTCCAGGGGGCAGTCACTGAAGCTTTCTTT. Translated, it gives CASSFQGAVTEAFF.

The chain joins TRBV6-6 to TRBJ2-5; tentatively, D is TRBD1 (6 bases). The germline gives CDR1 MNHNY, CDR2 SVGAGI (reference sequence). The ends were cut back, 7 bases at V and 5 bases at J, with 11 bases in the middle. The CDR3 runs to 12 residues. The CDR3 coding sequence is TGTGCCAGCAATACAAGGGGGGAGACCCAGTACTTC. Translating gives CASNTRGETQYF.

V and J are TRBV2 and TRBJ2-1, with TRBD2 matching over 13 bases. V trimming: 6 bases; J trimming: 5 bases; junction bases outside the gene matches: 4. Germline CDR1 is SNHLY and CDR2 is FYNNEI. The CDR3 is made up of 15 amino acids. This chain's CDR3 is CASSLGLAGNNEQFF. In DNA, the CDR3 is TGTGCCAGCAGCCTGGGACTAGCGGGGAACAATGAGCAGTTCTTC.

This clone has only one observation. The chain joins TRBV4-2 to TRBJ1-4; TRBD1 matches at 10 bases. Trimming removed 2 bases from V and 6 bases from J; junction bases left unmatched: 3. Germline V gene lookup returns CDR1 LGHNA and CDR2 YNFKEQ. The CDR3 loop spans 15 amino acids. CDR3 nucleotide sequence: TGTGCCAGCAGCCAAAGACAGGGGGCGGATGAAAAACTGTTTTTT. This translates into CASSQRQGADEKLFF.

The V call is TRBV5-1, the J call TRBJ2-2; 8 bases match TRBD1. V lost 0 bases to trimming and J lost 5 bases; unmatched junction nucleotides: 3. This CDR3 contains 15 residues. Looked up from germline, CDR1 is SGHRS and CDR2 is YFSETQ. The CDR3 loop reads CASSLGNRGTGELFF. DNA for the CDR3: TGCGCCAGCAGCTTGGGGAACAGGGGGACCGGGGAGCTGTTTTTT.

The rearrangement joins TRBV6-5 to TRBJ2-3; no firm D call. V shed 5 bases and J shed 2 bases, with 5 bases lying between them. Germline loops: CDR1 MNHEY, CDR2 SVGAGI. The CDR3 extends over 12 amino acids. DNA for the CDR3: TGTGCCAGCAGTGACCTCACAGATACGCAGTATTTT. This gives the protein CASSDLTDTQYF.

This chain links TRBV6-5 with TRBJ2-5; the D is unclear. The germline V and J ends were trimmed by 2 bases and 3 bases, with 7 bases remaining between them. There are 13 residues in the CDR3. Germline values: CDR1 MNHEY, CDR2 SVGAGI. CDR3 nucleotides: TGTGCCAGCAGTTACGCCAGGAAAGAGACCCAGTACTTC. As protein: CASSYARKETQYF.

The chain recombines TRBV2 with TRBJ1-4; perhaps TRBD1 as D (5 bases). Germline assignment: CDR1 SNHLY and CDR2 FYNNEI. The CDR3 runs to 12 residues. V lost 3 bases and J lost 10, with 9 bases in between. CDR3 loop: CASSDVGGKLFF. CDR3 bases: TGTGCCAGCAGTGACGTCGGGGGAAAACTGTTTTTT.

The chain's CDR3 is CASSLSGRGIGTQYF. CDR3 in DNA: TGTGCCAGCAGTTTATCGGGGAGGGGTATCGGGACCCAGTACTTC. The chain carries TRBV27 and TRBJ2-5; 7 bases align to TRBD2. V shed 0 bases, J shed 7 bases, and the junction held 8 bases outside the gene matches. The CDR3 loop spans 15 amino acids. Germline V gene data show CDR1 as MNHEY and CDR2 as SMNVEV (reference sequence).

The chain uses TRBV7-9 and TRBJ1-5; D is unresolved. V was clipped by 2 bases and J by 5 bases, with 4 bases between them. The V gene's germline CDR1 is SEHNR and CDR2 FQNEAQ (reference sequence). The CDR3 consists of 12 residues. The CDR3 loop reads CASSLTDQPQHF. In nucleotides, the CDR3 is TGTGCCAGCAGCTTAACAGATCAGCCCCAGCATTTT.